The text below deals with one T cell receptor (beta chain). Its antigen is unknown. The data belong to a study of T cell responses to AZD1222 COVID-19 vaccine. General observations from the study: Donors in the cohort were predominantly white British and more often female, and clonal diversity was possibly underestimated. Repertoires were sampled only after the peak T cell response. Epitopes outside B.1.351 and B.1.1.7 mutated regions reportedly drew nearly half of spike TCRs.

This CDR3 region has 12 residues. Germline CDR1 and CDR2: SGHRS and YFSETQ. Trimming shortened V by 3 bases and J by 4 bases, and 8 bases separated the two germline ends. Using immunoSEQ multiplex PCR, the repertoire was profiled, and TCRdb retains in-frame clones only, with some absent. The sample includes approximately 170,000 clones, 88% of them seen just once. Specimen: peripheral blood, collected 28 days after the second AZD1222 dose. The TCR was taken from an adult who received the AZD1222 COVID-19 vaccine. This chain links TRBV5-1 with TRBJ2-7; possibly TRBD1 for D (6 bases). In DNA form, the CDR3 reads TGCGCCAGCAGCTCGGACAGTTACGAGCAGTACTTC. Protein sequence: CASSSDSYEQYF.